The rows below give T cell receptor beta chains drawn from one sample of a study of T cell repertoires in cytomegalovirus infection. Via MiXCR, TCRdb re-called the reads, giving one row per CDR3 protein. Altogether about 570,000 distinct CDR3 sequences are present, approximately 40% being singletons, with the ten largest covering about 46%. No antigen is known for these receptors. The specimen was cultured PBMCs, collected from culture after CMV antigen stimulation. The receptors stem from a human donor in good health (CMV status not recorded). Some clones in this sample may be carry-over from other donors' samples. Each CDR3 is given without its conserved first and last residue.

>TRBJ2-5|TRBV7-6
ASSLLVGLAGAETQY
>TRBJ2-5|TRBV11-2
ASSRAGGISWGGDGEETQY
>TRBJ2-2|TRBV10-3
ATSSPGVNTGELF
>TRBJ2-7|TRBV7-2
ASSSVRLTPHEIPYEQY
>TRBJ2-2|TRBV5-1
ASSPSWATGELF
>TRBJ1-4|TRBV7-9
ASSSNLRGEKLF
>TRBJ2-7|TRBV2
ASRPGTGLYEQY
>TRBJ2-1|TRBV7-2
ASRYTGSPRDEQF
>TRBJ1-2|TRBV19
ASSILRPPTSGYT
>TRBJ2-7|TRBV7-9
ACRGTNYEQY
>TRBJ1-2|TRBV6-5
ASSRVAGGGYGYT
>TRBJ2-3|TRBV12-3/TRBV12-4
ASSFPTWGGPNTDTQY
>TRBJ1-1|TRBV28
ASRRGGATEAF
>TRBJ2-3|TRBV6-1
ASSEEVGGTDTQY
>TRBJ2-5|TRBV7-2
ASSLIGAGGTRETQY
>TRBJ2-7|TRBV7-9
ASSFMRSEQY
>TRBJ2-7|TRBV11-2
ASSSDRVTYEQY
>TRBJ2-1|TRBV19
ASSIEGAGTNYNEQF
>TRBJ2-3|TRBV28
ATVPPSGRADTQY
>TRBJ1-5|TRBV6-1
ASTRDHNQPQH
>TRBJ1-5|TRBV5-6
ASSRIDRGSNQPQH
>TRBJ2-1|TRBV29-1
SADRGSYNEQF
>TRBJ1-2|TRBV20-1
SARKSTGDYGYT
>TRBJ2-6|TRBV19
ASTPTGSGANVLT
>TRBJ1-2|TRBV7-2
ASSPRSLSNYGYT
>TRBJ2-1|TRBV20-1
SASAFSYNEQF
>TRBJ2-7|TRBV20-1
SARAPGAGGDYEQY
>TRBJ2-3|TRBV2
ASSPDRDTDTQY
>TRBJ2-3|TRBV7-9
ASSLGRRRADTQY
>TRBJ1-1|TRBV4-3
ASSQDRRTAMNTEAF
>TRBJ2-7|TRBV9
ASSERRDGLYEQY
>TRBJ2-7|TRBV10-3
AISPGTGAYEQY
>TRBJ2-1|TRBV7-2
ASSLVSGLAGGPSSYNEQF
>TRBJ2-4|TRBV12-3/TRBV12-4
ASSGGDNLASKNIQY
>TRBJ2-5|TRBV6-2/TRBV6-3
ASTSDAFSETQY
>TRBJ2-4|TRBV7-2
ASSRQIAKNIQY
>TRBJ2-7|TRBV7-9
ASSKTSYEQY
>TRBJ1-3|TRBV18
ASSPATSSGNTIY
>TRBJ1-1|TRBV7-8
ASSLRTVNTEAF
>TRBJ1-1|TRBV20-1
SARLAGTLRAEAF
>TRBJ1-1|TRBV6-5
ASSYQSGFNTEAF